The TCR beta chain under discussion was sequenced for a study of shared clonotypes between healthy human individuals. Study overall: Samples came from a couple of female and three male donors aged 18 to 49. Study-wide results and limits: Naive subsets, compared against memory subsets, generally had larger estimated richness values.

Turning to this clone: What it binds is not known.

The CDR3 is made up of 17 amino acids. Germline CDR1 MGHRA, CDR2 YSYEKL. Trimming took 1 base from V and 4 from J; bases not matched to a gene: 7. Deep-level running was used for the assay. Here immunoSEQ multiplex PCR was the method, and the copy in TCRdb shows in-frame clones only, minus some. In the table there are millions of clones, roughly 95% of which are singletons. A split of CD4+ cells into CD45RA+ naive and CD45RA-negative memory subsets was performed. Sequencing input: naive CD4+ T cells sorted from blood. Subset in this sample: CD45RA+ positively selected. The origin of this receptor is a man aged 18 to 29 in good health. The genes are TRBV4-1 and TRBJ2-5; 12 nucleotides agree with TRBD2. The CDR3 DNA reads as TGCGCCAGCAGCCAAGGGGACACTAGCGGGGGGAGAGAGACCCAGTACTTC. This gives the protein CASSQGDTSGGRETQYF.